The clone carrying this T cell receptor beta chain was seen at least ten times. Antigen unknown. Researchers attached unique molecular identifiers to individual cDNA molecules. TCRdb re-called the 5' RACE reads with MiXCR, one entry per CDR3 protein. The sample carries 60,000 to 65,000 distinct CDR3 sequences, around an eighth recorded once. This sample is drawn from a study of early T cells in non-severe SARS-CoV-2 infection. The wider study: Bulk RNA from unsorted whole blood was sequenced; chains were unpaired.

Regarding the study as a whole: Lookups in VDJdb leaned toward anti-spike CD8 responses and missed private and CD4 specificities.

Per the germline V gene, CDR1 is SGHTA and CDR2 is FQGNSA. The CDR3 covers 14 residues. V was clipped by 4 bases and J by 2 bases, with 12 bases between them. The receptor was derived from an adult who was a healthcare worker with PCR-confirmed SARS-CoV-2 infection or an uninfected control (not recorded which). The chain has TRBV7-2 and TRBJ2-7, with a weak D call TRBD2 (6 bases). Sequenced: whole blood. CDR3 sequence: CASSSTGTPYEQYF. The CDR3 DNA follows: TGTGCCAGCAGCTCAACCGGGACTCCCTACGAGCAGTACTTC.